This T cell receptor beta chain was identified during a study of response to subunit inactivated influenza vaccine. There are a few counts of this clonotype. The antigen is undetermined. TCRdb re-called the RT-PCR reads with MiXCR, one entry per CDR3 protein. The repertoire includes about 520,000 distinct CDR3 sequences, 6% to 9% of them detected once, and about an eighth sits in the top ten. General study results and limits: The authors offered the suggestion that each seasonal influenza vaccination recruits few new T cells.

The sample in question was PBMCs from blood, obtained less than 30 months after vaccination. This clonotype was sampled from a man aged 50 to 75 who received an inactivated influenza vaccine.

This chain's CDR3 is CASSEGPGPYSTDTQYF. For the CDR3, the DNA is TGCGCCAGCAGTGAGGGTCCAGGGCCTTATAGCACAGATACGCAGTATTTT. This chain joins TRBV10-2 and TRBJ2-3; tentative D call: TRBD1 (5 bases). The CDR3 is 17 residues long. V was clipped by 2 bases and J by 0 bases, with 15 bases between them. Germline assignment: CDR1 WSHSY and CDR2 SAAADI.